This T cell receptor beta chain was captured in a study of response to subunit inactivated influenza vaccine listed by TCRdb under 2018. Turning to the overall study: Deep quantitative profiling of the T cell receptor repertoire was used in the study to follow responses to a trivalent subunit inactivated influenza vaccine. Results and caveats for the whole study, not just this receptor: The authors proposed that each seasonal influenza vaccination may bring in only a limited number of new T cells.

This clonotype has just a few counts. The specificity of this receptor is unknown. Within one base of it there is no much larger clone, and no base qualities were kept. Library method: RT-PCR. This sample was sequenced with an Illumina HiSeq 2500. Through fastp at Q25 and MiXCR, TCRdb rebuilt clones from the public reads, retaining in-frame beta chains. Every entry covers one CDR3 protein and lists the most common genes and DNA from its rows. The sample table records 600,000 to 850,000 distinct CDR3 sequences; 11% to 15% of these occur just once. The ten biggest clones cover roughly 7.6% of the sample. The clonotype was recovered from a man aged 50-59 years who received an inactivated influenza vaccine. Donor details come from another sample of the same person, matched by shared clones. The sample was PBMCs from blood, taken approximately 15 days before vaccination.

Read as DNA, the sequence is TGTGCCGCAGTATCCCTTGTGCAGTTAAACCACCTGGAGACCCAGTACTTC. Translated, it reads CAAVSLVQLNHLETQYF. The chain is assembled from TRBV7-9 and TRBJ2-5; no D gene is confidently identified. The trim is 11 bases for V and 5 bases for J, with a gap of 30 bases between the germline ends. Its CDR3 holds 17 amino acids, cysteine through phenylalanine. Here the CDR3 DNA is all that survives: 51 bases in frame from base 1. CDR1 is given as SEHNR and CDR2 as FQNEAQ, both from the germline V gene (reference sequence). With the rest looked up from the reference TRBV7-9 and TRBJ2-5 genes rather than sequenced, the full variable domain is DTGVSQNPRHKITKRGQNVTFRCDPISEHNRLYWYRQTLGQGPEFLTYFQNEAQLEKSRLLSDRFSAERPKGSFSTLEIQRTEQGDSAMYLCAAVSLVQLNHLETQYFGPGTRLLVL.